The 22 T cell receptor beta chains reported below all come from one sample, sequenced in a study of blood T cells in healthy people across ages. A J-beta primer mix and a sample-barcoded 5' primer were used in a second PCR of roughly 6 to 11 cycles. A single record per CDR3 protein comes from TCRdb applying MiXCR to the 5' RACE reads. This repertoire shows some 1.6 million distinct CDR3 sequences, 30% to 35% found once; its top ten account for about 11%. The specimen sequenced was blood. Every receptor here comes from a woman aged 25 to 39 in good health.

This clonotype was observed many times. CDR3 residues: CATSRDGRYEQYF. For the CDR3, the DNA is TGTGCCACCAGCAGAGATGGAAGGTACGAGCAGTACTTC. The chain joins TRBV15 to TRBJ2-7; D gene ambiguous. Trimming removed 0 bases from V and 4 bases from J, with 7 bases in between. Germline V gives CDR1 LNHNV, CDR2 YYDKDF (reference sequence). CDR3 length: 13 residues.

The genes are TRBV20-1 and TRBJ1-2; no definite D call. V was trimmed by 0 bases and J by 4 bases, leaving 15 bases between them. This CDR3 region has 15 residues. Looked up from germline, CDR1 is DFQATT and CDR2 is SNEGSKA (reference sequence). The CDR3 sequence: CSARDVFGSGYGYTF. CDR3 nucleotides: TGCAGTGCTAGAGATGTTTTCGGTTCTGGCTATGGCTACACCTTC.

This clonotype has only one observation. This rearrangement joins TRBV9 to TRBJ2-1; TRBD1 agrees at 7 bases. In germline, CDR1 is SGDLS, CDR2 YYNGEE. There are 13 residues in the CDR3. V lost 10 bases and J lost 7; bases outside the gene matches: 11. The chain's CDR3 is CASGTDWENEQFF. The CDR3 DNA reads TGTGCCTCCGGGACAGACTGGGAAAATGAGCAGTTCTTC.

This rearrangement joins TRBV2 to TRBJ1-1; D gene unclear. This CDR3 contains 13 residues. Germline CDR1 and CDR2: SNHLY and FYNNEI. The V and J ends lost 3 bases and 1 base respectively, with 6 bases between them. CDR3 sequence reads: CASSDQWNTEAFF. CDR3 in DNA: TGTGCCAGCAGTGATCAGTGGAACACTGAAGCTTTCTTT.

The chain is built from TRBV5-1 and TRBJ2-5, with 9 bases fitting TRBD1. The DNA end is a closer match to TRBJ2-7, so the J assignment may be wrong. This CDR3 region has 15 residues. The germline gives CDR1 SGHRS, CDR2 YFSETQ. CDR3 residues: CASSLGTGGLHEQYF. The CDR3 DNA reads as TGCGCCAGCAGCTTGGGAACAGGGGGCTTGCACGAGCAGTACTTC.

Of note for this clonotype: The junction does not match germline at one end; this may be a read error. The J gene is TRBJ2-1, the V gene TRBV30, with D perhaps TRBD2 (6 bases). This CDR3 has 13 amino acids. Germline CDR1 is GTSNPN and CDR2 is SVGIG (reference sequence). CDR3 nucleotide sequence: TGCGCCTGGAGGCTAGAAGGGAGGAATGAGCAGTTCTTC. It yields the protein CAWRLEGRNEQFF.

J is TRBJ2-1 and V is TRBV28; D is unclear. Germline CDR1 MDHEN, CDR2 SYDVKM. V was cut by 6 bases and J by 8 bases, with 20 bases left in between. The CDR3 totals 15 residues. This CDR3 reads CASSAPSLGVDEQFF. The CDR3, as DNA: TGTGCCAGCAGCGCGCCCAGTCTTGGGGTTGATGAGCAGTTCTTC.

This clonotype was picked up a small number of times. The chain carries TRBV7-9 and TRBJ2-1, with 11 bases aligning to TRBD1. The CDR3 totals 17 residues. Germline CDR1 is SEHNR and CDR2 is FQNEAQ (reference sequence). J lost 4 bases, V lost 4 bases, and 9 bases had no gene match. The CDR3 coding sequence is TGTGCCAGCAGCTCGGACAGGGGGCTGCCCCAATACAATGAGCAGTTCTTC. It codes for CASSSDRGLPQYNEQFF.

The genes are TRBV28 and TRBJ2-3, with a possible D match to TRBD1 (6 bases). With 1 base removed from V and 4 bases from J, the gap between germline ends came to 15 bases. Germline V gene data show CDR1 as MDHEN and CDR2 as SYDVKM. This CDR3 contains 16 residues. In nucleotides, the CDR3 is TGTGCCAGCAGTTTATTTAGGGGGACGCTAGCAGATACGCAGTATTTT. Translated: CASSLFRGTLADTQYF. Complete variable domain (other parts from reference TRBV28 and TRBJ2-3): DVKVTQSSRYLVKRTGEKVFLECVQDMDHENMFWYRQDPGLGLRLIYFSYDVKMKEKGDIPEGYSVSREKKERFSLILESASTNQTSMYLCASSLFRGTLADTQYFGPGTRLTVL.

A few counts support this clonotype. V usage is TRBV5-1 and J usage is TRBJ2-1; perhaps TRBD2 as D (6 bases). V lost 4 bases to trimming and J lost 10 bases, with 18 bases between them. CDR1 and CDR2 (germline): SGHRS, YFSETQ. The CDR3 consists of 14 residues. The CDR3 protein is CASSPGRGGGEQFF. The CDR3 region has the DNA TGCGCCAGCAGCCCAGGACGTGGAGGAGGGGAGCAGTTCTTC.

A few counts support this clonotype. A much larger clone differs by one base, so this may be a read error. The chain combines TRBV29-1 with TRBJ2-7, with D tentatively TRBD2 (6 bases). Germline CDR1 and CDR2: SQVTM and ANQGSEA. This CDR3 is built from 11 residues. CDR3 sequence (DNA): TGCGGCGTTGATGGGGGAGGCGAGCAGTACTTC. Translating it yields CGVDGGGEQYF.

This clonotype was recorded a few times. This rearrangement joins TRBV20-1 to TRBJ1-5; 8 nucleotides match TRBD1. This CDR3 comprises 14 residues. The V gene's germline CDR1 is DFQATT and CDR2 SNEGSKA (reference sequence). V lost 5 bases, J lost 1 base, and 4 bases stayed unmatched. The CDR3 DNA sequence: TGCAGTGCTGAGGACAGGGACAGCAATCAGCCCCAGCATTTT. Residues: CSAEDRDSNQPQHF.

This chain's CDR3 is CASSLSGPINEQFF. The CDR3 coding sequence is TGTGCCAGCAGTTTGTCAGGGCCGATAAATGAGCAGTTCTTC. This sequence joins TRBV27 and TRBJ2-1; D is possibly TRBD1 (5 bases). Trimming took off 3 bases at V and 7 bases at J, with 13 bases between the two ends. From germline, CDR1 is MNHEY and CDR2 SMNVEV (reference sequence). The CDR3 consists of 14 residues.

For this clonotype: A much larger clonotype is one base distant, so this may be a read error. The chain has TRBV20-1 and TRBJ2-1; no clear D gene. The better agreement between TRBJ2-7 and the DNA end casts doubt on the J call. CDR1 DFQATT and CDR2 SNEGSKA come from the germline V gene (reference sequence). This CDR3 is 15 amino acids long. The CDR3 loop is CSVQPSSKSYNEQYF. The CDR3 DNA reads as TGCAGTGTCCAGCCCTCCAGCAAGTCCTACAATGAGCAGTACTTC.

This clonotype was recorded many times. The chain combines TRBV20-1 with TRBJ2-7; D unclear. Germline CDR1 and CDR2: DFQATT and SNEGSKA (reference sequence). This CDR3 contains 14 residues. V lost 6 bases, J lost 4 bases, and 19 bases lay in between. The CDR3 bases are TGCAGTGCACGCTCGGAGCTTAACCTTTACGAGCAGTACTTC. Translated: CSARSELNLYEQYF.

As to this clonotype: Sequence at one end of the junction differs from germline and may be a read error. The V gene is TRBV12-3 or TRBV12-4, the J gene TRBJ2-3; perhaps TRBD2 as D (5 bases). This CDR3 contains 13 residues. The DNA for the CDR3 is TGTGCCAGCAGTTTGGGGAGCACAGATATGCAGTATTTT. It specifies CASSLGSTDMQYF.

This clonotype was counted only a few times. J is TRBJ2-1 and V is TRBV29-1, with D possibly matching TRBD1 (6 bases). V lost 3 bases, J lost 7 bases, and 13 bases lay in between. This CDR3 is 13 amino acids long. In germline, CDR1 is SQVTM, CDR2 ANQGSEA. CDR3: CSVDRGSGNEQFF. The CDR3, as DNA: TGCAGCGTTGACAGGGGTTCGGGGAATGAGCAGTTCTTC.

The V call is TRBV2, the J call TRBJ2-1; no clear D gene. With 8 bases removed from V and 0 bases from J, the gap between germline ends came to 8 bases. In germline, CDR1 is SNHLY, CDR2 FYNNEI. This CDR3 comprises 13 residues. The CDR3, as DNA: TGTGCCAGCGGGATTAGCTCCTACAATGAGCAGTTCTTC. It translates to CASGISSYNEQFF.

The gene calls are TRBV9 and TRBJ1-4; 8 bases map to TRBD1. The CDR3 extends over 14 amino acids. Germline CDR1 is SGDLS and CDR2 is YYNGEE. With V trimmed by 3 bases and J by 14 bases, 12 bases remained unmatched. The CDR3 is CASSGTGGTKRLFF. CDR3 DNA: TGTGCCAGCAGCGGCACAGGGGGGACGAAACGGCTGTTTTTT.

Notes on this clonotype: A much larger clone is a single base away; this may be a read error. This chain connects TRBV9 to TRBJ2-5; TRBD1 matches 9 bases. The assigned J gene may be wrong: the sequence end matches TRBJ2-7 better. Per the germline V gene, CDR1 is SGDLS and CDR2 is YYNGEE. The CDR3 contains 15 residues. The chain's CDR3 is CTSSAAGQGFNEQYF. The CDR3 nucleotides read TGTACCAGCAGCGCCGCGGGACAGGGTTTCAACGAGCAGTACTTC.

This clonotype was picked up a small number of times. The rearrangement links TRBV6-1 to TRBJ1-1; D ambiguous. Germline V gene sequence: CDR1 MNHNS, CDR2 SASEGT. V dropped 5 bases and J dropped 7 bases, with 14 bases sitting between them. CDR3 size: 13 residues. This chain's CDR3 is CASSQMGLNEAFF. The CDR3 DNA reads as TGTGCCAGCAGTCAAATGGGCCTGAATGAAGCTTTCTTT.

The V and J genes are TRBV4-2 and TRBJ1-2; D not certain. The ends were cut back, 4 bases at V and 0 bases at J, with 12 bases in the middle. The CDR3 totals 15 residues. Germline CDR1 is LGHNA and CDR2 is YNFKEQ. The CDR3 DNA reads TGTGCCAGCAGCCCCTGGGGTACGGCTAACTATGGCTACACCTTC. The encoded protein is CASSPWGTANYGYTF.